Detailed here is one T cell receptor beta chain. This clonotype was observed a handful of times. Its antigen target is currently unknown. Per-base quality was not reported, and no clone a single base away is much larger than it. The library came from RT-PCR. TCRdb shows the sequencer as Illumina HiSeq 2500. TCRdb redid the processing of the public reads, applying fastp at Q25 and MiXCR, and retained in-frame beta chains. Entries are consolidated by CDR3 protein sequence, retaining the most common genes and DNA. Here the sample has 200,000 to 250,000 distinct CDR3 sequences; 12% occur a single time. The top ten constitute about 8% of the sample. CDR1 DFQATT and CDR2 SNEGSKA are derived from the germline V gene (reference sequence). Trimming at the junction amounts to 0 bases on V and 3 bases on J, and the germline ends lie 15 bases apart. The CDR3 runs 16 residues from the cysteine to the phenylalanine. The entry retains the CDR3 DNA only, 48 bases that are in frame from base 1.

These data come from a study of response to subunit inactivated influenza vaccine listed by TCRdb under 2018. Background on the whole study: To follow how T cells responded to a trivalent subunit inactivated influenza vaccine, the researchers relied on deep quantitative profiling of the T cell receptor repertoire. Overall results and qualifications from the work: The authors suggested that each seasonal influenza vaccination may recruit only a limited number of new T cells.

The receptor was derived from a man aged 50-60 years who received an inactivated influenza vaccine. Donor details come from another sample of the same person, matched by shared clones. Specimen: non-naive T cells sorted from PBMCs, collected less than 15 days before vaccination. The sample's cell subset or site, from its label and the paper: memory T cell fraction. This sequence uses TRBV20-1 and TRBJ2-1, and perhaps TRBD1 as D gene, on 5 matching bases. CDR3 reads: CSARDVAGQIYNEQFF. The nucleotide sequence is given as TGCAGTGCTAGAGATGTTGCCGGACAAATCTACAATGAGCAGTTCTTC.